The 21 T cell receptor beta chains given below trace back to one sample, sequenced in a study of blood T cells in healthy people across ages. For the second PCR, which ran for about 6 to 11 cycles, a sample-barcoded 5' primer and a J-beta primer mix were used. TCRdb analysed the 5' RACE reads with MiXCR anew, one entry per CDR3 protein. The sample carries hundreds of thousands of distinct CDR3 sequences, 56% recorded once. Sequencing was carried out using blood. These receptors originate from a man in his forties in good health.

The chain employs TRBV11-2 and TRBJ2-7, with D possibly matching TRBD1 (5 bases). The CDR3 sequence is 12 residues long. The V end lost 5 bases, the J end lost 10 bases, and 15 bases lay between the germline ends. Germline CDR1 SGHAT, CDR2 FQNNGV. In DNA form, the CDR3 reads TGTGCCAGCAGCCCCGGGCAGGGCAGTCAGTACTTC. Translated, it gives CASSPGQGSQYF.

V gene TRBV28 combines with J gene TRBJ1-1, with D possibly TRBD1 on 6 matching bases. The V end lost 2 bases, the J end lost 4 bases, and 17 bases lay between the germline ends. The germline CDR1 and CDR2 sequences are MDHEN and SYDVKM. This CDR3 has 16 amino acids. Written as DNA, the CDR3 is TGTGCCAGCAGTTTAGGTAGGGGGAGGTTTCGCACTGAAGCTTTCTTT. Translating it yields CASSLGRGRFRTEAFF.

This clonotype occurred many times. The chain recombines TRBV5-1 with TRBJ2-4; 8 positions agree with TRBD1. CDR1 and CDR2 (germline): SGHRS, YFSETQ. J lost 0 bases, V lost 1 base, and 6 bases had no gene match. CDR3 length: 17 amino acids. The CDR3 region has the DNA TGCGCCAGCAGCTTGTTCGGCAGGGGGCAAGCCAAAAACATTCAGTACTTC. Its protein is CASSLFGRGQAKNIQYF.

This chain uses TRBV7-3 with TRBJ1-2, with D possibly being TRBD1 (6 bases). Germline CDR1 is SGHTA and CDR2 is FQGTGA. V lost 5 bases and J lost 7, with 17 bases in between. This CDR3 is built from 14 residues. The CDR3 protein is CASSLTGSPGGYTF. DNA for the CDR3: TGTGCCAGCAGCCTCACAGGGTCTCCTGGTGGCTACACCTTC.

The chain carries TRBV6-6 and TRBJ2-7; tentatively, D is TRBD2 (5 bases). The CDR3 loop spans 15 amino acids. V was shortened by 6 bases and J by 0 bases, with 15 bases between the two germline ends. Per the germline V gene, CDR1 is MNHNY and CDR2 is SVGAGI (reference sequence). CDR3: CASSNSEGPSYEQYF. For the CDR3, the DNA is TGTGCCAGCAGCAATTCCGAGGGTCCCTCCTACGAGCAGTACTTC.

V and J are TRBV9 and TRBJ1-1, with D unresolved. From germline, CDR1 is SGDLS and CDR2 YYNGEE. The V end lost 0 bases, the J end lost 1 base, and 13 bases lay between the germline ends. This CDR3 region has 16 residues. The CDR3 region is CASSVGGRVENTEAFF. The CDR3 DNA reads TGTGCCAGCAGCGTAGGAGGTAGGGTCGAGAACACTGAAGCTTTCTTT.

This chain uses TRBV18 with TRBJ1-6, with a possible D match to TRBD1 (6 bases). Trimming stripped 3 bases from V and 2 bases from J, with 11 bases between. The CDR3 is made up of 16 amino acids. Germline V CDR1 and CDR2: KGHSH, LQKENI. The CDR3 sequence: CASSPLAGAYNSPLHF. The CDR3 nucleotides read TGTGCCAGCTCACCGCTCGCAGGGGCCTATAATTCACCCCTCCACTTT. The whole variable domain, filled in from reference TRBV18 and TRBJ1-6, reads NAGVMQNPRHLVRRRGQEARLRCSPMKGHSHVYWYRQLPEEGLKFMVYLQKENIIDESGMPKERFSAEFPKEGPSILRIQQVVRGDSAAYFCASSPLAGAYNSPLHFGNGTRLTVT.

The J gene is TRBJ2-1, the V gene TRBV27, with 8 nucleotides matching TRBD1. V was clipped by 6 bases and J by 12 bases; unmatched bases: 10. The CDR3 contains 13 residues. The germline V gene encodes CDR1 MNHEY and CDR2 SMNVEV (reference sequence). The DNA of the CDR3 is TGTGCCAGCAGGGGACAGGTAGTCGATGGGCAGTTCTTC. Protein product: CASRGQVVDGQFF.

The CDR3 DNA is TGTGCCAGCAGCGTTACAGGGTTTGGGGGAGAGACCCAGTACTTC. Translating gives CASSVTGFGGETQYF. The rearrangement links TRBV9 to TRBJ2-5; TRBD1 is a possible D gene (6 bases). Per germline, CDR1 SGDLS and CDR2 YYNGEE. Between the trimmed V and J ends, which lost 2 bases and 4 bases, there was a span of 15 bases. This CDR3 has 15 amino acids.

This clonotype occurred a few times. The chain is built from TRBV2 and TRBJ2-5; D possibly matches TRBD1 or TRBD2 (5 bases each). There are 15 residues in the CDR3. The V gene lost 8 bases and the J gene lost 4 bases, with 20 bases spanning the gap. Germline-derived CDR1 and CDR2 are SNHLY and FYNNEI. In nucleotides, the CDR3 is TGTGCCAGCCGGGACCATACGCTAACAAGAGAGACCCAGTACTTC. The encoded protein is CASRDHTLTRETQYF. Combining the CDR3 with reference TRBV2 and TRBJ2-5 gives the whole variable domain EPEVTQTPSHQVTQMGQEVILRCVPISNHLYFYWYRQILGQKVEFLVSFYNNEISEKSEIFDDQFSVERPDGSNFTLKIRSTKLEDSAMYFCASRDHTLTRETQYFGPGTRLLVL.

Only a few counts were recorded for this clonotype. J is TRBJ2-6 and V is TRBV4-2; D gene ambiguous. V was shortened by 2 bases and J by 0 bases, with 14 bases between the two germline ends. This CDR3 contains 18 residues. Germline V gene data show CDR1 as LGHNA and CDR2 as YNFKEQ. The CDR3 nucleotides are TGTGCCAGCAGCCAACACACCAACAAAAACTCTGGGGCCAACGTCCTGACTTTC. Protein: CASSQHTNKNSGANVLTF.

The chain is built from TRBV29-1 and TRBJ2-7, with D perhaps matching TRBD2 (5 bases). This CDR3 region has 12 residues. The V end lost 6 bases, the J end lost 2 bases, and 11 bases lay between the germline ends. The germline V gene has CDR1 SQVTM and CDR2 ANQGSEA. In DNA, the CDR3 is TGCAGCGTGGCACCGGGGACCTACGAGCAGTACTTC. Its translation: CSVAPGTYEQYF.

V usage is TRBV7-2 and J usage is TRBJ1-1, with TRBD1 matching 10 bases. Germline values: CDR1 SGHTA, CDR2 FQGNSA. The CDR3 loop spans 15 amino acids. V was clipped by 5 bases and J by 2 bases; unmatched bases: 5. The CDR3 sequence: CASSHGTGVNTEAFF. CDR3 DNA: TGTGCCAGCAGCCATGGGACAGGGGTAAACACTGAAGCTTTCTTT.

The gene calls are TRBV7-9 and TRBJ1-4; D unresolved. Germline CDR1 SEHNR, CDR2 FQNEAQ (reference sequence). With 4 bases removed from V and 5 bases from J, the gap between germline ends came to 11 bases. CDR3 length: 14 amino acids. The CDR3 region has the DNA TGTGCCAGCAGCTCGGCTAGGTTGAATGAAAAACTGTTTTTT. It yields the protein CASSSARLNEKLFF.

V gene TRBV20-1 combines with J gene TRBJ1-6; no reliable D call. V shed 0 bases and J shed 5 bases, with 11 bases lying between them. Germline loops: CDR1 DFQATT, CDR2 SNEGSKA (reference sequence). The length of the CDR3 is 15 residues. The CDR3 spells CSAREQRPNNSPLHF. For the CDR3, the DNA is TGCAGTGCTAGAGAGCAGAGACCGAATAATTCACCCCTCCACTTT.

The chain uses TRBV7-9 and TRBJ2-7, with a weak D call TRBD2 (5 bases). This CDR3 is built from 12 residues. Germline V CDR1 and CDR2: SEHNR, FQNEAQ (reference sequence). The V end lost 1 base, the J end lost 7 bases, and 8 bases lay between the germline ends. CDR3 region: CASSLESGEQYF. CDR3 bases: TGTGCCAGCAGCTTAGAGTCGGGGGAGCAGTACTTC.

The chain uses TRBV15 and TRBJ2-7; perhaps D is TRBD1 or TRBD2 (5 bases each). The germline V gene has CDR1 LNHNV and CDR2 YYDKDF (reference sequence). The CDR3 extends over 15 amino acids. Trimming pared 5 bases from V and 0 bases from J, leaving 14 bases between. The CDR3 sequence: CATSSGRLSSYEQYF. The CDR3 region has the DNA TGTGCCACCAGCTCGGGACGTTTGAGCTCCTACGAGCAGTACTTC.

The V and J genes are TRBV4-1 and TRBJ2-1; 7 nucleotides match TRBD2. Germline values: CDR1 MGHRA, CDR2 YSYEKL. This CDR3 region has 15 residues. The ends lost 1 base at V and 8 bases at J; junction bases unmatched: 8. Written as DNA, the CDR3 is TGCGCCAGCAGCCAAGGGCAGCAGCGGGATTATGAGCAGTTCTTC. It yields the protein CASSQGQQRDYEQFF.

The V call is TRBV27, the J call TRBJ2-1; D may be TRBD1 (6 bases). This CDR3 is 17 amino acids long. Looked up from germline, CDR1 is MNHEY and CDR2 is SMNVEV (reference sequence). V was trimmed by 0 bases and J by 2 bases, leaving 14 bases between them. DNA of the CDR3: TGTGCCAGCAGTTTATCGACAGGCGTTGGTACCTACAATGAGCAGTTCTTC. This translates into CASSLSTGVGTYNEQFF.

This chain uses TRBV29-1 with TRBJ2-1; 8 nucleotides agree with TRBD2. J was trimmed by 0 bases and V by 2 bases; bases with no gene match: 9. The germline V gene encodes CDR1 SQVTM and CDR2 ANQGSEA. CDR3 length: 17 amino acids. CDR3 bases: TGCAGCGTTGAACTCGGGGAGCGGGGGAGCTCCTACAATGAGCAGTTCTTC. This encodes CSVELGERGSSYNEQFF.

The genes are TRBV29-1 and TRBJ1-2; D possibly corresponds to TRBD1 (5 bases). Germline assignment: CDR1 SQVTM and CDR2 ANQGSEA. With 6 bases removed from V and 3 bases from J, the gap between germline ends came to 11 bases. The CDR3 runs to 12 residues. The CDR3 nucleotides read TGCAGCGTGTGGGGGGGGGACTATGGCTACACCTTC. Translated: CSVWGGDYGYTF.